Listed below are T cell receptor beta chains from one sample, sequenced in a study of cytotoxic CD8 clonotypes in ibrutinib-treated CLL. Clones were sequenced by immunoSEQ multiplex PCR, and TCRdb holds only the in-frame ones, with some missing. The sample contains fewer than 400,000 clones, roughly 70% of which appear only once. The sample in question was PBMCs, obtained after 36 months of ibrutinib treatment. These receptors all stem from a human donor with chronic lymphocytic leukemia. The CDR3 runs from the conserved cysteine through the conserved F or W. Fields, in order: V gene, J gene, clone size, D gene, CDR3 DNA, CDR3 protein. A D gene is named only where the DNA matches it firmly. Clone sizes are given selectively: once, few, many, or a class where the clone is expanded.

TRBV25-1	TRBJ2-3	few	.	TGTGCCAGCACCTCTAGCACAGATACGCAGTATTTT	CASTSSTDTQYF
TRBV9	TRBJ2-5	.	.	TGTGCCAGCGGACGGGGCAGAGAGACCCAGTACTTC	CASGRGRETQYF
TRBV15	TRBJ2-3	once	TRBD1	TGTGCCACCGGCGAGCAGGGGGATGGGACAGATACGCAGTATTTT	CATGEQGDGTDTQYF
TRBV27	TRBJ2-1	few	TRBD2	TGTGCCAGCAGAAGCGGGGCAAACAATGAGCAGTTCTTC	CASRSGANNEQFF
TRBV6-5	TRBJ2-7	.	TRBD1	TGTGCCAGCAGTCCTGGACAGGACTACGAGCAGTACTTC	CASSPGQDYEQYF
TRBV19	TRBJ2-7	few	.	TGTGCCAGTAGGGACCTCTCCTACGAGCAGTACTTC	CASRDLSYEQYF
TRBV27	TRBJ1-5	few	.	TGTGCCAGCAGTTTCGCCAATCAGCCCCAGCATTTT	CASSFANQPQHF
TRBV2	TRBJ2-4	.	.	TGTGCCAGCAATGGGGAGCCGATAGCCAAAAACATTCAGTACTTC	CASNGEPIAKNIQYF
TRBV4-1	TRBJ1-2	.	TRBD1	TGCGCCAGCAGCCACACAGGGCAAGGGAGGGGGCCGGTTGGCTACACCTTC	CASSHTGQGRGPVGYTF
TRBV10-3	TRBJ1-2	.	.	TGTGCCATCAGTGAAAGGGACACTTATGGCTACACCTTC	CAISERDTYGYTF
TRBV7-3	TRBJ2-1	few	TRBD1	TGTGCCAGCAGCTTTCGGGACAGGGGAGAGCAGTTCTTC	CASSFRDRGEQFF
TRBV29-1	TRBJ1-2	many	.	TGCAGCGTTGTTGCAGGGATGGCCTATGGCTACACCTTC	CSVVAGMAYGYTF
TRBV6-6	TRBJ2-7	.	.	TGTGCCAGCAGTTACTCGCTCAGGGTCGAGCAGTACTTC	CASSYSLRVEQYF
TRBV18	TRBJ2-5	.	.	TGTGCCAGCTCGGTAACAGGGCTCCAAGAGACCCAGTACTTC	CASSVTGLQETQYF
TRBV9	TRBJ2-1	.	TRBD2	TGTGCCAGCAGCGCGCTAGCGGGAGGGAGTGAGCAGTTCTTC	CASSALAGGSEQFF
TRBV4-1	TRBJ2-7	few	TRBD1	TGCGCCAGCAGCCAGACAGGGGGCTCCTACGAGCAGTACTTC	CASSQTGGSYEQYF
TRBV9	TRBJ1-6	.	.	TGTGCCAGCAGCCCCTCGGGCGGCAATTCACCCCTCCACTTT	CASSPSGGNSPLHF
TRBV11-1	TRBJ2-7	once	TRBD1	TGTGCCAGCAGCCCCGGGACAGGGGTGACTGAGCAGTACTTC	CASSPGTGVTEQYF
TRBV10-3	TRBJ2-5	.	TRBD2	TGTGCCATCAGTGAGTCCGGGACTAGCGGGGGCCGGTCCCAGTACTTC	CAISESGTSGGRSQYF
TRBV5-1	TRBJ2-3	few	TRBD1	TGCGCCAGCAGCGGAGGGACAGGGTCATGGGATACGCAGTATTTT	CASSGGTGSWDTQYF
TRBV7-2	TRBJ2-7	.	TRBD2	TGTGCCAGTGGTCTGGCGGGAGTATCCGAGCAGTACTTC	CASGLAGVSEQYF
TRBV25-1	TRBJ2-5	.	TRBD1	TGTGCCAGCAGTGTTCGACAGGGCTCAGAGACCCAGTACTTC	CASSVRQGSETQYF
TRBV5-6	TRBJ2-7	.	.	TGTGCCAGCAGCGCAGGACAGCTCTACGAGCAGTACTTC	CASSAGQLYEQYF
TRBV4-1	TRBJ2-7	.	.	TGCGCCAGCAGCCATTACACAGACTACGAGCAGTACTTC	CASSHYTDYEQYF
TRBV6-6	TRBJ2-3	.	.	TGTGCCAGCAGTTTTGGGGGTGCGGATACGCAGTATTTT	CASSFGGADTQYF
TRBV28	TRBJ2-7	.	.	TGTGCCAGCAGCCCACCGGGGAGGATCTACGAGCAGTACTTC	CASSPPGRIYEQYF
TRBV19	TRBJ2-3	few	.	TGTGCCAGTAGTCCGTCGATCACAGATACGCAGTATTTT	CASSPSITDTQYF
TRBV7-2	TRBJ2-7	.	TRBD2	TGTGCCAGCAGCATTACTAGCGGATCCTACGAGCAGTACTTC	CASSITSGSYEQYF
TRBV10-3	TRBJ1-6	.	.	TGTGCCATCAGTGCCGGCCTAGGCAATTCACCCCTCCACTTT	CAISAGLGNSPLHF
TRBV5-6	TRBJ2-7	.	TRBD1	TGTGCCAGCAGCTCCGGGACAGGGGGCTTCAAGCAGTACTTC	CASSSGTGGFKQYF
TRBV6-7	TRBJ1-1	few	.	TGTGCCAGCAGGTACCTGGGAGGTGAAGCTTTCTTT	CASRYLGGEAFF
TRBV7-3	TRBJ2-5	.	.	TGTGCCAGCAGCCTGTATGGAGCAGGGGTTCGAGAGACCCAGTACTTC	CASSLYGAGVRETQYF
TRBV5-4	TRBJ1-1	.	.	TGTGCCAGCAGCTTGGCGGGGTCTGTGACTGAAGCTTTCTTT	CASSLAGSVTEAFF
TRBV5-6	TRBJ2-7	.	TRBD1	TGTGCCAGCAGCTGGACCGGGACAGGGCCCTACGAGCAGTACTTC	CASSWTGTGPYEQYF
TRBV5-4	TRBJ2-7	.	.	TGTGCCAGCAGCCGAACCCCCCAGGGTACAAGCGAGCAGTACTTC	CASSRTPQGTSEQYF
TRBV28	TRBJ1-2	.	.	TGTGCCAGCAGTTTAAGGGGACCCTATGGCTACACCTTC	CASSLRGPYGYTF
TRBV19	TRBJ2-7	.	TRBD1	TGTGCCAGTAGTATGCAGGGGGCCTCCTACGAGCAGTACTTC	CASSMQGASYEQYF
TRBV7-9	TRBJ2-7	.	TRBD1	TGTGCCAGCAGCTTAGGGGACAGGGGGATAGGAGACGAGCAGTACTTC	CASSLGDRGIGDEQYF
TRBV9	TRBJ2-2	.	.	TGTGCCAGCATAGCGGCCACGAACACCGGGGAGCTGTTTTTT	CASIAATNTGELFF
TRBV7-2	TRBJ1-5	.	.	TGTGCCAGCAGCTTAGAAGGGACGATGGGGGGACAGCCCCAGCATTTT	CASSLEGTMGGQPQHF
TRBV2	TRBJ2-7	.	TRBD1	TGTGCCAGCAGTGGTGGGGGCAGGGGGCGTCACGAGCAGTACTTC	CASSGGGRGRHEQYF
TRBV19	TRBJ2-2	.	TRBD1	TGTGCCAGTAGTGCTGACAGGGAGAACACCGGGGAGCTGTTTTTT	CASSADRENTGELFF
TRBV9	TRBJ2-4	.	TRBD1	TGTGCCAGCAGCGTAGGGACAGGGCTTGAAGTCAAAAACATTCAGTACTTC	CASSVGTGLEVKNIQYF
TRBV7-2	TRBJ1-5	few	.	TGTGCCAGCAGCTTATCCGGGACAAACAATCAGCCCCAGCATTTT	CASSLSGTNNQPQHF
TRBV5-4	TRBJ2-1	.	.	TGTGCCAGCAGCTTGGAGGCCAGGGATTACAATGAGCAGTTCTTC	CASSLEARDYNEQFF
TRBV9	TRBJ2-4	.	.	TGTGCCAGCAGCGTAGGCGGGATTGGGGGAAACATTCAGTACTTC	CASSVGGIGGNIQYF
TRBV7-9	TRBJ2-3	.	TRBD1	TGTGCCAGCAGCGGCTGGGACAGGGCCACAGATACGCAGTATTTT	CASSGWDRATDTQYF
TRBV7-7	TRBJ2-1	.	.	TGTGCCAGCAGCTCACCAAAGAACCGGGACCCCTACTACAATGAGCAGTTCTTC	CASSSPKNRDPYYNEQFF
TRBV27	TRBJ2-7	.	.	TGTGCCAGCAGCCCGGCAGGGCCCTACGAGCAGTACTTC	CASSPAGPYEQYF
TRBV28	TRBJ2-7	.	.	TGTGCCAGCAGTTTTGGGAGCTCCTACGAGCAGTACTTC	CASSFGSSYEQYF
TRBV11-2	TRBJ2-5	few	.	TGTGCCAGCAGCTTAGAGCAGGGCGAGACCCAGTACTTC	CASSLEQGETQYF
TRBV4-1	TRBJ1-5	few	.	TGCGCCAGCAGCATCGTGGGAGCGGCTAAGGGGGCCCAGCATTTT	CASSIVGAAKGAQHF
TRBV14	TRBJ2-7	.	TRBD2	TGTGCCAGCAGCCAAGGGACTAGCGGTTTCTCCTACGAGCAGTACTTC	CASSQGTSGFSYEQYF
TRBV29-1	TRBJ2-2	.	.	TGCAGCGTTGCGAGAACCGGGGAGCTGTTTTTT	CSVARTGELFF
TRBV27	TRBJ2-1	.	.	TGTGCCAGCAGCCTAATCGGCTCAGGGAGAAATGAGCAGTTCTTC	CASSLIGSGRNEQFF
TRBV7-8	TRBJ2-7	.	TRBD2	TGTGCCAGCAGCTTAGGGCTGGGACTAGCCTCCTACGAGCAGTACTTC	CASSLGLGLASYEQYF
TRBV28	TRBJ2-6	.	.	TGTGCCAGCCCAAAGAGCTCTGGGGCCAACGTCCTGACTTTC	CASPKSSGANVLTF